This T cell receptor (beta chain) derives from a study of T cell clonality in common variable immunodeficiency. This clone was seen many times. Read data end 3 residues before the CDR3 end; the end is taken from the germline J gene. Profiling relied on immunoSEQ multiplex PCR, and the TCRdb table lists in-frame clones only, not all of them. Reported are some 60,000 clones, none seen only once; the ten largest carry about 1.5%. The CDR3 is made up of 16 amino acids. From germline, CDR1 is LGHNT and CDR2 FRNRAP. V gave up 4 bases and J gave up 1 base, with 15 bases separating them. The sequence was collected from a person aged 18 to 75 in good health. V is TRBV12-5 and J is TRBJ2-3; D not resolved. Sequenced: peripheral blood mononuclear cells. The chain's CDR3 is CASGSATGFRTDTQYF. Partial CDR3 DNA: TGTGCTAGTGGTTCCGCGACCGGGTTCCGCACAGATACG.